The clone carrying this T cell receptor beta chain was seen only once. This sample was taken from a study of T cell changes during pregnancy in multiple sclerosis. Sequencing used immunoSEQ multiplex PCR; TCRdb keeps in-frame clones, though not all of them. The sample yields under 130,000 clones, just over 90% seen once. Germline CDR1 and CDR2: MRHNA and SNTAGT. V lost 3 bases, J lost 1 base, and 9 bases lay in between. The CDR3 is made up of 14 amino acids. This sequence was found in a female donor with multiple sclerosis, enrolled in a pregnancy study. The chain has TRBV6-4 and TRBJ1-1; weak D call: TRBD1 (6 bases). The sequencing used peripheral blood, collected after pregnancy. Here the CDR3 DNA reads TGTGCCAGCAGTGAGGGCAGGGGGAACACTGAAGCTTTCTTT. This encodes CASSEGRGNTEAFF.